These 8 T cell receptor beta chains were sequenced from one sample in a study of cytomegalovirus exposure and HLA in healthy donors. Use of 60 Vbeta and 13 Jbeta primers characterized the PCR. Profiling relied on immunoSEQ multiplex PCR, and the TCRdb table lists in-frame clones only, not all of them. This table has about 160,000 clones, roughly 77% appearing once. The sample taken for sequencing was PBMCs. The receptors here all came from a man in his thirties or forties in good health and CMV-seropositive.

DNA for the CDR3: TGTGCCAGCAGCCCCATTCGACAGGGGGCGAGGAATCAGCCCCAGCATTTT. This sequence encodes CASSPIRQGARNQPQHF. The V gene is TRBV11-2, the J gene TRBJ1-5, with 10 bases identical to TRBD1. The CDR3 is 17 residues long. V dropped 5 bases and J dropped 4; count of bases not matched to a gene: 11. Germline V gene lookup returns CDR1 SGHAT and CDR2 FQNNGV.

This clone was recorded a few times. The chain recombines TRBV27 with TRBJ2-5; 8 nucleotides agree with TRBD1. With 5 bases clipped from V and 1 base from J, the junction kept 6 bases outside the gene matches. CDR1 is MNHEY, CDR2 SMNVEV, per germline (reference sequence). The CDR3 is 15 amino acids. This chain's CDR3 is CASSVRTGFQETQYF. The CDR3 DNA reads TGTGCCAGCAGTGTCCGGACAGGGTTCCAAGAGACCCAGTACTTC.

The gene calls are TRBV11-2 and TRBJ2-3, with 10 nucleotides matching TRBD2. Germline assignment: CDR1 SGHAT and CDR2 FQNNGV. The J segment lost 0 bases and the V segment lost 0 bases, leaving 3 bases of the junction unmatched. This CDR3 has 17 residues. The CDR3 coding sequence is TGTGCCAGCAGCTTAGATGAGGGACTAGCGAGCACAGATACGCAGTATTTT. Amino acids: CASSLDEGLASTDTQYF.

Written as DNA, the CDR3 is TGTGCCAGCAGTAATAGCGGGGGGACCTACAATGAGCAGTTCTTC. Its translation: CASSNSGGTYNEQFF. This chain links TRBV9 with TRBJ2-1; 10 bases match TRBD2. The ends lost 5 bases at V and 2 bases at J; junction bases unmatched: 4. This CDR3 has 15 residues. Germline V gene lookup returns CDR1 SGDLS and CDR2 YYNGEE.

The CDR3 loop reads CASSTLAGGDYEQYF. The CDR3 nucleotides are TGTGCCAGCAGTACCCTAGCGGGGGGAGACTACGAGCAGTACTTC. The chain couples TRBV9 to TRBJ2-7; 11 bases line up with TRBD2. Germline-derived CDR1 and CDR2 are SGDLS and YYNGEE. The CDR3 extends over 15 amino acids. The J segment lost 3 bases and the V segment lost 5 bases, leaving 7 bases of the junction unmatched.

CDR3 in DNA: TGTGCCAGCAAACTGGATCAGGGTGATTTGAGGGAGCAGTTCTTC. It codes for CASKLDQGDLREQFF. This chain joins TRBV6-1 and TRBJ2-1; a weak D match, TRBD1 (5 bases). The germline V gene has CDR1 MNHNS and CDR2 SASEGT. This CDR3 contains 15 residues. Trimming took 7 bases from V and 10 from J, leaving 23 bases between them.

The CDR3 protein is CASSFWRKETQYF. CDR3 DNA sequence: TGTGCCAGCAGCTTTTGGCGGAAGGAGACCCAGTACTTC. The rearrangement uses TRBV7-8 and TRBJ2-5; D gene unclear. The CDR3 is made up of 13 amino acids. V was pared by 3 bases and J by 5 bases, with 10 bases between. Per the germline V gene, CDR1 is SGHVS and CDR2 is FQNEAQ.

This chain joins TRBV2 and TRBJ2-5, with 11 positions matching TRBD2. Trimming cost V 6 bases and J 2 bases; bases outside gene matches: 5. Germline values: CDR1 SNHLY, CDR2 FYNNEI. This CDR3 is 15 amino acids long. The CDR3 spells CASRTSGGPQETQYF. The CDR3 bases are TGTGCCAGCAGAACTAGCGGGGGACCTCAAGAGACCCAGTACTTC.